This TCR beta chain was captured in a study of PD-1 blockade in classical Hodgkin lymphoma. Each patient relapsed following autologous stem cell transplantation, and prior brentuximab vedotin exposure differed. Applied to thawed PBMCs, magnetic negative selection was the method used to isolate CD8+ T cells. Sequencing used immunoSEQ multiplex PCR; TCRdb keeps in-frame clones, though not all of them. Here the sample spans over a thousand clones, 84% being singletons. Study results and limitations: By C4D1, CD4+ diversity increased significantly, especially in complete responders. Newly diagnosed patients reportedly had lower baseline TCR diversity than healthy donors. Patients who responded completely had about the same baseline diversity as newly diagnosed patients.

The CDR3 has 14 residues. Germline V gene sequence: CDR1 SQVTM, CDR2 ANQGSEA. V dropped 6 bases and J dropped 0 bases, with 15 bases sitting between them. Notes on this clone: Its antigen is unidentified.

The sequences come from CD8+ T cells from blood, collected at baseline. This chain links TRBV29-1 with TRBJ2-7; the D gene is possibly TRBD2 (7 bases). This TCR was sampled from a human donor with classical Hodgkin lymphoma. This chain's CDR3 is CSVSLAGASYEQYF. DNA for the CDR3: TGCAGCGTCAGCCTTGCGGGGGCCTCCTACGAGCAGTACTTC.